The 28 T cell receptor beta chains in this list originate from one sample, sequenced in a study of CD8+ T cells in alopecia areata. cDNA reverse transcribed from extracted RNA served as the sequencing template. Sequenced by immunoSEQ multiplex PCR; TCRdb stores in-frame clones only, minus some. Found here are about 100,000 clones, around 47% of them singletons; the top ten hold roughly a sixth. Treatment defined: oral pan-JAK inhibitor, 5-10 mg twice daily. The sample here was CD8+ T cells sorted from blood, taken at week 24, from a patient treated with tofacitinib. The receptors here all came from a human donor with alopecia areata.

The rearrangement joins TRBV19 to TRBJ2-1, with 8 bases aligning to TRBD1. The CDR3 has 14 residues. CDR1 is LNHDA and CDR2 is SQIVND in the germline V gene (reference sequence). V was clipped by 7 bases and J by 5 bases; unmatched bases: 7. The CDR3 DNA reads TGTGCCAGTAATCCGGGACAGGTTAACAATGAGCAGTTCTTC. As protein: CASNPGQVNNEQFF.

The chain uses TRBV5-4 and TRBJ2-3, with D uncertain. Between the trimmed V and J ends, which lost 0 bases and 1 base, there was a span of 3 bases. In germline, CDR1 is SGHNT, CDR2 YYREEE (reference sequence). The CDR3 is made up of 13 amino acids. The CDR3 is CASSLGGTDTQYF. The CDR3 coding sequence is TGTGCCAGCAGCTTGGGCGGCACAGATACGCAGTATTTT. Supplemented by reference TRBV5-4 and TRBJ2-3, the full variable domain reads ETGVTQSPTHLIKTRGQQVTLRCSSQSGHNTVSWYQQALGQGPQFIFQYYREEENGRGNFPPRFSGLQFPNYSSELNVNALELDDSALYLCASSLGGTDTQYFGPGTRLTVL.

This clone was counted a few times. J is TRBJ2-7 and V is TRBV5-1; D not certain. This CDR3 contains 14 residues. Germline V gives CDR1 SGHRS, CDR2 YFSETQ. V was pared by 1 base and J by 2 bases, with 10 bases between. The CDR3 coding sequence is TGCGCCAGCAGCTTGAGAGGCCTAACCTACGAGCAGTACTTC. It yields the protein CASSLRGLTYEQYF.

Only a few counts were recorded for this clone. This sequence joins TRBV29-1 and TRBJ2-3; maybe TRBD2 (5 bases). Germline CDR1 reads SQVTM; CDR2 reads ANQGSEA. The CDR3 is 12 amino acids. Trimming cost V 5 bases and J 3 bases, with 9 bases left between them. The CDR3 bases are TGCAGCGTTTCCCAGCGGACAGATACGCAGTATTTT. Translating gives CSVSQRTDTQYF.

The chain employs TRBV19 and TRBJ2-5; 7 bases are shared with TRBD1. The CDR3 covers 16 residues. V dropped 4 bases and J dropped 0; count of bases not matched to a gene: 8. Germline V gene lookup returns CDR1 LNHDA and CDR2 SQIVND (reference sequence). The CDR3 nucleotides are TGTGCCAGTAGTAAGGCCGGGACAGAACACCAAGAGACCCAGTACTTC. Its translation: CASSKAGTEHQETQYF.

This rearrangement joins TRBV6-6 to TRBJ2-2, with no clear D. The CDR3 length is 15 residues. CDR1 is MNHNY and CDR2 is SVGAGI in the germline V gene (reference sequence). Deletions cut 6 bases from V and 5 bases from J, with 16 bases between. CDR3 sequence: CASRSGPWGTGELFF. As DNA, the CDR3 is TGTGCCAGCAGATCCGGACCCTGGGGTACCGGGGAGCTGTTTTTT.

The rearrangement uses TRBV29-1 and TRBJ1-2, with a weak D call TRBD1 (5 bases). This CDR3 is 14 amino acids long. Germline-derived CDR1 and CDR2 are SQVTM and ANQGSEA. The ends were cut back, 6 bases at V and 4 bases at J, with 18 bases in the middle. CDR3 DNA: TGCAGCGTCCTGGGGCAGGGTAGGGGCTATGGCTACACCTTC. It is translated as CSVLGQGRGYGYTF.

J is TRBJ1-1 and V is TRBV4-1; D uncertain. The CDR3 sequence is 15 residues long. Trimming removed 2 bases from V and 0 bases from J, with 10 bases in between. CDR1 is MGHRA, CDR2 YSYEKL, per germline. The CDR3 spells CASSQRVTVNTEAFF. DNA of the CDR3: TGCGCCAGCAGCCAAAGGGTTACAGTGAACACTGAAGCTTTCTTT.

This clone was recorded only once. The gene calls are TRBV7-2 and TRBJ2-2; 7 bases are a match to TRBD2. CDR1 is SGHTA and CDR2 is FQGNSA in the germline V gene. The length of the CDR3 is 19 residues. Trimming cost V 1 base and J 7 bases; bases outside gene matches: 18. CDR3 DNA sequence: TGTGCCAGCAGCTTAGTAGTTACAACCGGGCTAGCGGAAATCGGGGAGCTGTTTTTT. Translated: CASSLVVTTGLAEIGELFF.

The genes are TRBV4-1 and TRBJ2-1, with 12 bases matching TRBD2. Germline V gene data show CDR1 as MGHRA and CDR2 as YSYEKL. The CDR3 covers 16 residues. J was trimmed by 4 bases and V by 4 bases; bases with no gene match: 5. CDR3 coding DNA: TGCGCCAGCAGCCCTGGACTAGCGGGGAGTTACAATGAGCAGTTCTTC. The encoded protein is CASSPGLAGSYNEQFF.

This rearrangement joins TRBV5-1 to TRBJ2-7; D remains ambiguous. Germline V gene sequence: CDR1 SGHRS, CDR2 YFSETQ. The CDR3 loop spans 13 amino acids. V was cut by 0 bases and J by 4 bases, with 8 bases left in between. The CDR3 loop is CASSLGAAYEQYF. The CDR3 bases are TGCGCCAGCAGCTTGGGGGCAGCTTACGAGCAGTACTTC.

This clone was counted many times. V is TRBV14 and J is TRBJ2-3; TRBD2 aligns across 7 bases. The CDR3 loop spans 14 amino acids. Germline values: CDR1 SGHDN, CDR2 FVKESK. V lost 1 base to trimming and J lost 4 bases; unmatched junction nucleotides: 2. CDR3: CASSQVGGADTQYF. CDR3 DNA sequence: TGTGCCAGCAGCCAAGTGGGGGGGGCAGATACGCAGTATTTT.

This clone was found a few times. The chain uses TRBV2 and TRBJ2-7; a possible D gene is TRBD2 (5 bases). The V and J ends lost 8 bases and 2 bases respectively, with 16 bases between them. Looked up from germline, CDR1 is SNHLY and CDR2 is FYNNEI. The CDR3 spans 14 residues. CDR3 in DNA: TGTGCCAGCCTCGGCGTTAGCGTAACCTACGAGCAGTACTTC. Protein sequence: CASLGVSVTYEQYF. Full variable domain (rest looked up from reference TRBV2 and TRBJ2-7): EPEVTQTPSHQVTQMGQEVILRCVPISNHLYFYWYRQILGQKVEFLVSFYNNEISEKSEIFDDQFSVERPDGSNFTLKIRSTKLEDSAMYFCASLGVSVTYEQYFGPGTRLTVT.

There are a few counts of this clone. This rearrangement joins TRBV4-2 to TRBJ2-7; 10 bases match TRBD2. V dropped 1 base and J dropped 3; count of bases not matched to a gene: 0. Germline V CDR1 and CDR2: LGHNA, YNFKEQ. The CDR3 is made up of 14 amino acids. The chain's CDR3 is CASSQGTSGYEQYF. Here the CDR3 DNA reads TGTGCCAGCAGCCAAGGGACTAGCGGCTACGAGCAGTACTTC.

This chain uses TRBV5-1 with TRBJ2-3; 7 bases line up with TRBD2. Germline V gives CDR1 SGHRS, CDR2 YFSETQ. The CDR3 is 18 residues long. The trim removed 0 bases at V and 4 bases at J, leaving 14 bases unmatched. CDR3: CASSLVPWEGSIADTQYF. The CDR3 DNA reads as TGCGCCAGCAGCTTGGTCCCCTGGGAGGGGTCTATCGCAGATACGCAGTATTTT. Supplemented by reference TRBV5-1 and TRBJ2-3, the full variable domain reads KAGVTQTPRYLIKTRGQQVTLSCSPISGHRSVSWYQQTPGQGLQFLFEYFSETQRNKGNFPGRFSGRQFSNSRSEMNVSTLELGDSALYLCASSLVPWEGSIADTQYFGPGTRLTVL.

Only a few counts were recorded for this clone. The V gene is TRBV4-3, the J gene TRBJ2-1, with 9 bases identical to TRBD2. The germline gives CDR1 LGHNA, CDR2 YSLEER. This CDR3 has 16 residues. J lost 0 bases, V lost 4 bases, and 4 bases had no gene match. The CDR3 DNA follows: TGCGCCAGCAGCCCGGGACTAGCCAGCTCCTACAATGAGCAGTTCTTC. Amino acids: CASSPGLASSYNEQFF.

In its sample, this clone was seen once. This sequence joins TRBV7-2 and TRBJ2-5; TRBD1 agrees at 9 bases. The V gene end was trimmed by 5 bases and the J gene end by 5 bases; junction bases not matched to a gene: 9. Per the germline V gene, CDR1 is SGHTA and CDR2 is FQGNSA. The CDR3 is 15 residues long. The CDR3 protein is CASSARDRVSETQYF. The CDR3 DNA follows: TGTGCCAGCAGCGCCCGGGACAGGGTGTCGGAGACCCAGTACTTC.

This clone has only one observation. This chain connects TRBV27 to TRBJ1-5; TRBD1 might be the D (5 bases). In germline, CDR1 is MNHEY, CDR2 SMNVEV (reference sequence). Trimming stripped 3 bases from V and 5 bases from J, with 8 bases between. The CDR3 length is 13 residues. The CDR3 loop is CASSLGVDQPQHF. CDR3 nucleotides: TGTGCCAGCAGTTTGGGGGTCGATCAGCCCCAGCATTTT.

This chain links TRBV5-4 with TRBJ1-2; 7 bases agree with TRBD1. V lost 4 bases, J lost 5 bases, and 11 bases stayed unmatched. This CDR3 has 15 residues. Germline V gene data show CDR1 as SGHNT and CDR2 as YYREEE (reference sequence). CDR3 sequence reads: CASSPTSGQKYGYTF. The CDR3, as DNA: TGTGCCAGCAGCCCAACATCGGGACAGAAATATGGCTACACCTTC.

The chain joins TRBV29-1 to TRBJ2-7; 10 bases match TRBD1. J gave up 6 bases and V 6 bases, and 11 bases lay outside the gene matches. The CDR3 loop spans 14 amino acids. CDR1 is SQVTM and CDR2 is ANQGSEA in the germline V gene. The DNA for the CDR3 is TGCAGCGTCGTGGACAGGGGGAAGGGGTTCGAGCAGTACTTC. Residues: CSVVDRGKGFEQYF.

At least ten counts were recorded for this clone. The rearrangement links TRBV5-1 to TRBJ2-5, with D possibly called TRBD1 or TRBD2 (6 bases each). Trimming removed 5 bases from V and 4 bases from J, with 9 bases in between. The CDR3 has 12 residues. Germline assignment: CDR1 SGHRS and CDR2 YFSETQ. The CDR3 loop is CASRGGLETQYF. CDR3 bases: TGCGCCAGCAGAGGGGGGCTAGAGACCCAGTACTTC.

CDR3 sequence: CASSWDVERPGELFF. CDR3 nucleotide sequence: TGTGCCAGCAGCTGGGACGTAGAGCGACCCGGGGAGCTGTTTTTT. The rearrangement uses TRBV7-2 and TRBJ2-2; either TRBD1 or TRBD2 may fit D (5 bases each). Germline values: CDR1 SGHTA, CDR2 FQGNSA. Deletions cut 4 bases from V and 6 bases from J, with 15 bases between. CDR3 length equals 15 residues.

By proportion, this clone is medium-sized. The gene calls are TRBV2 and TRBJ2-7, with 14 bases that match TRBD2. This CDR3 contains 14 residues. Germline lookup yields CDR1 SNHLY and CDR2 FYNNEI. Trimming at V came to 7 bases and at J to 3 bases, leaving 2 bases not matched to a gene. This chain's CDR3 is CASIGTSGSYEQYF. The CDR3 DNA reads TGTGCCAGCATTGGGACTAGCGGGAGCTACGAGCAGTACTTC.

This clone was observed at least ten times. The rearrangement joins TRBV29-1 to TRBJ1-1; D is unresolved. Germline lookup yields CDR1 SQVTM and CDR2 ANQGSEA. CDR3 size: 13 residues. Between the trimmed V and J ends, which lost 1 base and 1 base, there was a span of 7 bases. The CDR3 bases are TGCAGCGTTGAAGGGCTACCGAACACTGAAGCTTTCTTT. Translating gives CSVEGLPNTEAFF.

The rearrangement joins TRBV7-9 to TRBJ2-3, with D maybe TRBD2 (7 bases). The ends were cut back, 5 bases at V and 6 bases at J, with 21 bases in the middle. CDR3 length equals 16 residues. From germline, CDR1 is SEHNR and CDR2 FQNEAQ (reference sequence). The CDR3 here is CASSPRGAGTVDTQYF. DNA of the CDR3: TGTGCCAGCAGCCCCAGGGGAGCGGGGACCGTGGATACGCAGTATTTT.

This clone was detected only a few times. The CDR3 is CASSPGAETQYF. The CDR3 DNA reads TGTGCCAGCAGCCCAGGGGCGGAGACCCAGTACTTC. The V and J genes are TRBV7-9 and TRBJ2-5; TRBD1 is a possible D gene (6 bases). In germline, CDR1 is SEHNR, CDR2 FQNEAQ (reference sequence). V shed 5 bases and J shed 5 bases, with 9 bases lying between them. There are 12 residues in the CDR3.

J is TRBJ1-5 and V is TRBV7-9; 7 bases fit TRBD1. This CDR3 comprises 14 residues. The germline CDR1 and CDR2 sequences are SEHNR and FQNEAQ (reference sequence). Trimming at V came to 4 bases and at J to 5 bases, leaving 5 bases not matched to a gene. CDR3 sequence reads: CASSSQGVDQPQHF. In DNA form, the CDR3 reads TGTGCCAGCAGCTCCCAGGGGGTCGATCAGCCCCAGCATTTT.

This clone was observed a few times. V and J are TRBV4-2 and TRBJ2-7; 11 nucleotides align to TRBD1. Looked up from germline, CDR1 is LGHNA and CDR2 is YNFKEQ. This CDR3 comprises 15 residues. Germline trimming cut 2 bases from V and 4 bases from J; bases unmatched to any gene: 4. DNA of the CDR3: TGTGCCAGCAGCCAACCGGGACAGGGGGTTTACGAGCAGTACTTC. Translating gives CASSQPGQGVYEQYF.